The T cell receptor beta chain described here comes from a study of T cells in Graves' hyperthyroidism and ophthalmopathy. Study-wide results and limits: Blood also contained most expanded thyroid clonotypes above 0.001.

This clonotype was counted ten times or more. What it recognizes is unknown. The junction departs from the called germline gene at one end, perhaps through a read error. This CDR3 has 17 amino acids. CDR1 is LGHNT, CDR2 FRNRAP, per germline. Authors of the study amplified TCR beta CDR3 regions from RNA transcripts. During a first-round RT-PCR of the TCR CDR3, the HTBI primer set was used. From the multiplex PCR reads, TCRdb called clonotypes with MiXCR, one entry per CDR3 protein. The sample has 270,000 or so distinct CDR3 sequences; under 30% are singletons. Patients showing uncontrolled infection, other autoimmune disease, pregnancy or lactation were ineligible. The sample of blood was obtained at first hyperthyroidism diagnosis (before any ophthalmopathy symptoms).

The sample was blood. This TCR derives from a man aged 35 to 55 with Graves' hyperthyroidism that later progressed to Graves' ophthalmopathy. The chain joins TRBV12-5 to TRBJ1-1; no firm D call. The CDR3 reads CANGLVLGRTQNTEAFF. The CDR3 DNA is TGTGCTAATGGTTTGGTACTAGGGAGGACTCAAAACACGGAAGCTTTCTTT.